Sequencing of this TCR beta chain was carried out in a study of control samples from healthy donors and cancer patients. The protocol was immunoSEQ multiplex PCR, while the TCRdb copy is restricted to in-frame clones and leaves out a portion. The table lists over 85,000 clones, 70% to 90% of them singletons, with approximately 3.7% in the top ten. V lost 3 bases and J lost 8, with 11 bases in between. From germline, CDR1 is SGHDT and CDR2 YYEEEE. The CDR3 extends over 12 amino acids. The receptor was isolated from a woman aged 60-75 years with lung cancer. V is TRBV5-6 and J is TRBJ1-1; maybe TRBD1 (5 bases). Sequenced: PBMCs. For the CDR3, the DNA is TGTGCCAGCAGCTACGGGGCCCAGGAAGCTTTCTTT. Translated: CASSYGAQEAFF.